The 27 T cell receptor beta chains below were found in one sample sequenced in a study of technical replicates of blood from a handful of donors. TCRdb's table, derived via immunoSEQ multiplex PCR, lists solely in-frame clones and lacks some. The data show some 87,000 clones, roughly 96% seen once. The sample taken for sequencing was T cells isolated from PBMCs. These receptors were obtained from a human donor in good health.

J is TRBJ1-4 and V is TRBV6-1; D not resolved. Deletions cut 10 bases from V and 8 bases from J, with 17 bases between. Germline CDR1 is MNHNS and CDR2 is SASEGT. The CDR3 extends over 13 amino acids. The CDR3 spells CATHPMAGEKLFF. The CDR3 DNA reads as TGTGCCACCCATCCGATGGCCGGGGAAAAACTGTTTTTT.

This clone was seen just once. This chain connects TRBV9 to TRBJ1-1; 7 positions agree with TRBD1. Germline CDR1 SGDLS, CDR2 YYNGEE. This CDR3 has 17 amino acids. The trim removed 2 bases at V and 1 base at J, leaving 11 bases unmatched. The CDR3 DNA follows: TGTGCCAGCAGCGTTCACCCAGGGGGAGAATCGAACACTGAAGCTTTCTTT. This sequence encodes CASSVHPGGESNTEAFF. Full variable domain (rest looked up from reference TRBV9 and TRBJ1-1): DSGVTQTPKHLITATGQRVTLRCSPRSGDLSVYWYQQSLDQGLQFLIQYYNGEERAKGNILERFSAQQFPDLHSELNLSSLELGDSALYFCASSVHPGGESNTEAFFGQGTRLTVV.

The chain has TRBV5-1 and TRBJ2-1; the match to TRBD2 covers 9 bases. The CDR3 sequence is 14 residues long. The J segment lost 6 bases and the V segment lost 2 bases, leaving 3 bases of the junction unmatched. Germline V gene lookup returns CDR1 SGHRS and CDR2 YFSETQ. CDR3: CASSLEREVNEQFF. The CDR3 DNA follows: TGCGCCAGCAGCTTAGAGCGGGAGGTCAATGAGCAGTTCTTC.

V is TRBV6-5 and J is TRBJ2-5; D unresolved. Trimming took off 6 bases at V and 5 bases at J, with 16 bases between the two ends. Per germline, CDR1 MNHEY and CDR2 SVGAGI. CDR3 length equals 14 residues. This CDR3 is CASSPEVLQETQYF. CDR3 DNA: TGTGCCAGCAGCCCCGAGGTTCTTCAGGAGACCCAGTACTTC.

Written as DNA, the CDR3 is TGCAGCGTTGAAGCCAAAATAACGGTAACTGAAGCTTTCTTT. This encodes CSVEAKITVTEAFF. V gene TRBV29-1 combines with J gene TRBJ1-1; D is undetermined. Looked up from germline, CDR1 is SQVTM and CDR2 is ANQGSEA. This CDR3 contains 14 residues. V was shortened by 1 base and J by 5 bases, with 14 bases between the two germline ends.

The rearrangement links TRBV6-1 to TRBJ1-2; the D gene is possibly TRBD1 (6 bases). The length of the CDR3 is 17 residues. From germline, CDR1 is MNHNS and CDR2 SASEGT. V lost 3 bases and J 4 bases, leaving 21 bases between the germline ends. CDR3 protein: CASSEIRTATLLYGYTF. DNA for the CDR3: TGTGCCAGCAGTGAGATTCGGACAGCAACACTCCTCTATGGCTACACCTTC.

The rearrangement links TRBV6-5 to TRBJ2-1; the match to TRBD1 covers 9 bases. CDR1 MNHEY and CDR2 SVGAGI come from the germline V gene. Germline trimming cut 6 bases from V and 0 bases from J; bases unmatched to any gene: 3. CDR3 length: 15 residues. CDR3 loop: CASSLQGASYNEQFF. As DNA, the CDR3 is TGTGCCAGCAGCTTACAGGGGGCCTCCTACAATGAGCAGTTCTTC.

The rearrangement joins TRBV7-3 to TRBJ2-2; D perhaps matches TRBD2 (5 bases). Germline V lookup: CDR1 SGHTA, CDR2 FQGTGA. Between the trimmed V and J ends, which lost 3 bases and 1 base, there was a span of 9 bases. CDR3 length: 15 residues. The DNA for the CDR3 is TGTGCCAGCAGCTTCAGAGGAGGGAACACCGGGGAGCTGTTTTTT. Translating gives CASSFRGGNTGELFF.

The J gene is TRBJ1-2, the V gene TRBV5-6; 8 nucleotides match TRBD1. Germline trimming cut 3 bases from V and 3 bases from J; bases unmatched to any gene: 7. Germline V gives CDR1 SGHDT, CDR2 YYEEEE. This CDR3 has 15 residues. The CDR3 nucleotides are TGTGCCAGCAGCTCCCGACAGGGGAGGTACTATGGCTACACCTTC. Translating it yields CASSSRQGRYYGYTF.

The chain joins TRBV27 to TRBJ1-2; 7 bases agree with TRBD1. Germline-derived CDR1 and CDR2 are MNHEY and SMNVEV (reference sequence). This CDR3 is 11 amino acids long. V lost 10 bases and J lost 6; bases outside the gene matches: 5. The CDR3 loop reads CATEGADGYTF. The CDR3 coding sequence is TGTGCCACCGAGGGGGCGGATGGCTACACCTTC.

This clone was recorded once. The chain links TRBV9 to TRBJ1-1; D not certain. The germline V and J ends were trimmed by 0 bases and 6 bases, with 6 bases remaining between them. Looked up from germline, CDR1 is SGDLS and CDR2 is YYNGEE. The length of the CDR3 is 12 residues. CDR3 sequence reads: CASSVDEAEAFF. In nucleotides, the CDR3 is TGTGCCAGCAGCGTAGATGAGGCTGAAGCTTTCTTT.

V is TRBV7-2 and J is TRBJ2-3, with TRBD2 matching 12 bases. The CDR3 spans 16 residues. V shed 2 bases and J 1 base; nucleotides not matched to a gene: 1. Germline CDR1 SGHTA, CDR2 FQGNSA. Here the CDR3 DNA reads TGTGCCAGCAGCTTACTAGCGGGAGGGGGCACAGATACGCAGTATTTT. Protein sequence: CASSLLAGGGTDTQYF. The whole variable domain, remainder taken from reference TRBV7-2 and TRBJ2-3, is GAGVSQSPSNKVTEKGKDVELRCDPISGHTALYWYRQSLGQGLEFLIYFQGNSAPDKSGLPSDRFSAERTGGSVSTLTIQRTQQEDSAVYLCASSLLAGGGTDTQYFGPGTRLTVL.

This clone was detected once. V and J are TRBV29-1 and TRBJ1-1; possible D gene TRBD1, 6 bases. V was trimmed by 6 bases and J by 1 base, leaving 15 bases between them. Germline CDR1 is SQVTM and CDR2 is ANQGSEA. The CDR3 extends over 14 amino acids. The CDR3 DNA follows: TGCAGCGTACCTACGGACAGATCGAACACTGAAGCTTTCTTT. It specifies CSVPTDRSNTEAFF.

V is TRBV10-3 and J is TRBJ1-3; TRBD1 matches at 7 bases. CDR3 length equals 14 residues. The trim removed 2 bases at V and 2 bases at J, leaving 0 bases unmatched. Per germline, CDR1 ENHRY and CDR2 SYGVKD. DNA for the CDR3: TGTGCCATCAGTGAGGGACAGGCTGGAAACACCATATATTTT. This translates into CAISEGQAGNTIYF.

The J gene is TRBJ2-6, the V gene TRBV28, with D maybe TRBD2 (6 bases). Trimming left V 2 bases short and J 3 bases short, with 11 bases between. The CDR3 extends over 16 amino acids. Per germline, CDR1 MDHEN and CDR2 SYDVKM. CDR3 region: CASSLRRGGGANVLTF. In DNA, the CDR3 is TGTGCCAGCAGTTTACGTCGGGGAGGTGGGGCCAACGTCCTGACTTTC. The full variable domain, completed using reference TRBV28 and TRBJ2-6, is DVKVTQSSRYLVKRTGEKVFLECVQDMDHENMFWYRQDPGLGLRLIYFSYDVKMKEKGDIPEGYSVSREKKERFSLILESASTNQTSMYLCASSLRRGGGANVLTFGAGSRLTVL.

V is TRBV5-6 and J is TRBJ2-2; TRBD1 might be the D (5 bases). The CDR3 is 14 amino acids. Germline CDR1 SGHDT, CDR2 YYEEEE. Trimming removed 4 bases at V and 1 base at J, with 8 bases between. CDR3 amino acids: CASSRGQNTGELFF. The CDR3 region has the DNA TGTGCCAGCAGCAGAGGACAGAACACCGGGGAGCTGTTTTTT.

The chain couples TRBV9 to TRBJ2-7, with a possible D match to TRBD2 (7 bases). Trimming pared 0 bases from V and 4 bases from J, leaving 14 bases between. The CDR3 length is 15 residues. Per germline, CDR1 SGDLS and CDR2 YYNGEE. CDR3 sequence: CASSVGGGHLYEQYF. The CDR3 nucleotides read TGTGCCAGCAGCGTAGGGGGGGGGCACCTTTACGAGCAGTACTTC. The full variable domain, completed using reference TRBV9 and TRBJ2-7, is DSGVTQTPKHLITATGQRVTLRCSPRSGDLSVYWYQQSLDQGLQFLIQYYNGEERAKGNILERFSAQQFPDLHSELNLSSLELGDSALYFCASSVGGGHLYEQYFGPGTRLTVT.

The genes are TRBV2 and TRBJ2-1, with D tentatively TRBD2 (6 bases). This CDR3 region has 12 residues. Germline-derived CDR1 and CDR2 are SNHLY and FYNNEI. Trimming pared 7 bases from V and 6 bases from J, leaving 10 bases between. The CDR3: CASTEGPNEQFF. The CDR3 DNA is TGTGCCAGCACGGAGGGCCCCAATGAGCAGTTCTTC.

This clone was recorded only once. Here the CDR3 reads CASSLNAGGYGYTF. CDR3 nucleotide sequence: TGTGCCAGCAGTTTAAATGCAGGGGGTTATGGCTACACCTTC. The rearrangement uses TRBV27 and TRBJ1-2; 7 positions agree with TRBD1. This CDR3 contains 14 residues. Unmatched junction bases numbered 5, after V lost 2 bases and J lost 5 bases. Per the germline V gene, CDR1 is MNHEY and CDR2 is SMNVEV (reference sequence).

The V gene is TRBV4-3, the J gene TRBJ2-1; D possibly corresponds to TRBD2 (6 bases). The CDR3 runs to 17 residues. CDR1 LGHNA and CDR2 YSLEER come from the germline V gene. Trimming took off 0 bases at V and 3 bases at J, with 15 bases between the two ends. The CDR3 is CASSQDRDSGYYNEQFF. CDR3 DNA: TGCGCCAGCAGCCAAGATCGGGATAGCGGATACTACAATGAGCAGTTCTTC.

The genes are TRBV29-1 and TRBJ2-1; 12 bases are shared with TRBD2. Trimming removed 4 bases from V and 7 bases from J; junction bases left unmatched: 5. Per the germline V gene, CDR1 is SQVTM and CDR2 is ANQGSEA. CDR3 length: 14 amino acids. The CDR3 nucleotides read TGCAGCGTTGCTCTAGCGGGAGGGCCTAATGAGCAGTTCTTC. Translation gives CSVALAGGPNEQFF.

The chain joins TRBV12-5 to TRBJ1-5; 7 positions match TRBD1. Germline values: CDR1 LGHNT, CDR2 FRNRAP. The CDR3 covers 17 residues. The V gene end was trimmed by 1 base and the J gene end by 5 bases; junction bases not matched to a gene: 11. In nucleotides, the CDR3 is TGTGCTAGTGGTTTGGGGCAGGGGGGCGGAATCGATCAGCCCCAGCATTTT. Protein product: CASGLGQGGGIDQPQHF.

The chain joins TRBV9 to TRBJ1-2, with TRBD1 matching 7 bases. The CDR3 covers 12 residues. Germline CDR1 and CDR2: SGDLS and YYNGEE. The V and J ends lost 6 bases and 6 bases, in that order; junction bases with no gene match: 5. This chain's CDR3 is CASKSRGNGYTF. CDR3 nucleotides: TGTGCCAGCAAATCCAGGGGGAATGGCTACACCTTC.

V gene TRBV7-3 combines with J gene TRBJ2-2, with TRBD2 identical over 7 bases. The length of the CDR3 is 16 residues. The germline V gene encodes CDR1 SGHTA and CDR2 FQGTGA. The ends lost 1 base at V and 3 bases at J; junction bases unmatched: 5. The CDR3 region is CASSLNGGVDTGELFF. The CDR3 DNA is TGTGCCAGCAGCTTAAATGGGGGGGTAGACACCGGGGAGCTGTTTTTT.

The genes are TRBV4-3 and TRBJ2-5, with 12 bases aligning to TRBD2. V was pared by 5 bases and J by 5 bases, with 9 bases of the junction left unmatched. The CDR3 has 16 residues. CDR1 and CDR2 (germline): LGHNA, YSLEER. This CDR3 reads CASSDRTSGIGETQYF. In nucleotides, the CDR3 is TGCGCCAGCAGCGATAGGACTAGCGGGATAGGCGAGACCCAGTACTTC.

The chain employs TRBV5-1 and TRBJ2-2; TRBD1 is a possible D gene (6 bases). This CDR3 is 13 amino acids long. The germline V gene has CDR1 SGHRS and CDR2 YFSETQ. V gave up 0 bases and J gave up 9 bases, with 9 bases separating them. The CDR3 is CASSLDWGRELFF. The CDR3 DNA reads TGCGCCAGCAGCTTGGATTGGGGGCGGGAGCTGTTTTTT.

V and J are TRBV7-6 and TRBJ1-5, with a possible D match to TRBD1 (5 bases). Trimming took 5 bases from V and 2 from J, leaving 13 bases between them. CDR1 is SGHVS and CDR2 is FNYEAQ in the germline V gene. The CDR3 loop spans 15 amino acids. The CDR3 spells CASSRYQGGNQPQHF. The CDR3 region has the DNA TGTGCCAGCAGCAGATATCAGGGTGGCAATCAGCCCCAGCATTTT. Based on the CDR3 plus reference TRBV7-6 and TRBJ1-5, the full variable domain is GAGVSQSPRYKVTKRGQDVALRCDPISGHVSLYWYRQALGQGPEFLTYFNYEAQQDKSGLPNDRFSAERPEGSISTLTIQRTEQRDSAMYRCASSRYQGGNQPQHFGDGTRLSIL.